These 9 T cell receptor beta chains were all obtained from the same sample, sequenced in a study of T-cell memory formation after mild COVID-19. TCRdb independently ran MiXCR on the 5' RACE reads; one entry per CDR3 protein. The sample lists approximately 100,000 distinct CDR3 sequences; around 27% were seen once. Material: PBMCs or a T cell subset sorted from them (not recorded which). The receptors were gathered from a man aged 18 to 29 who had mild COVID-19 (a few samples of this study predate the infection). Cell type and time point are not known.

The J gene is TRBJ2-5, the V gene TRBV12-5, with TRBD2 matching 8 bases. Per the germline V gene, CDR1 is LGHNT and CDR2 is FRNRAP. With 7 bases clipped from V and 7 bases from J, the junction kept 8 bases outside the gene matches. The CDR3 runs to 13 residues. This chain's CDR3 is CASELSGGRTQYF. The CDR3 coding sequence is TGTGCTAGTGAACTAAGCGGGGGTCGGACCCAGTACTTC.

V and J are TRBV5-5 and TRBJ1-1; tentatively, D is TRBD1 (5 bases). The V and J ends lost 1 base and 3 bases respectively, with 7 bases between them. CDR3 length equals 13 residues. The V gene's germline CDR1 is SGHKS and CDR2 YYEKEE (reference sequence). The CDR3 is CASSLIRDTEAFF. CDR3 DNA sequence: TGTGCCAGCAGCTTGATCAGGGACACTGAAGCTTTCTTT.

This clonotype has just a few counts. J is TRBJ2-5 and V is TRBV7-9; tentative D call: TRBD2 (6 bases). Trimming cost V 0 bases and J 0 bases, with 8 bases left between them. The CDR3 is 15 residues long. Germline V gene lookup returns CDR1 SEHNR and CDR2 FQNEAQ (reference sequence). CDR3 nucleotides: TGTGCCAGCAGCTTAGCGCGGGGCAACCAAGAGACCCAGTACTTC. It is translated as CASSLARGNQETQYF.

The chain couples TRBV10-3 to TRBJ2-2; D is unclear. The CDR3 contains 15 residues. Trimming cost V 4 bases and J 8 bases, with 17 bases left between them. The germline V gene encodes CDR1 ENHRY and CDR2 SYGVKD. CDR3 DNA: TGTGCCATCAGTGGCCCCCAGTACCCGGTTGGGGAGCTGTTTTTT. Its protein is CAISGPQYPVGELFF.

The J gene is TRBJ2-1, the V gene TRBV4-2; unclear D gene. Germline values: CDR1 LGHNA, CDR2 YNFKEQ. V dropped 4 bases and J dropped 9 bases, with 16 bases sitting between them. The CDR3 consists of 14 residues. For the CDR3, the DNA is TGTGCCAGCAGCCCTGGTGGGCGGCCACCTGAGCAGTTCTTC. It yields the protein CASSPGGRPPEQFF.

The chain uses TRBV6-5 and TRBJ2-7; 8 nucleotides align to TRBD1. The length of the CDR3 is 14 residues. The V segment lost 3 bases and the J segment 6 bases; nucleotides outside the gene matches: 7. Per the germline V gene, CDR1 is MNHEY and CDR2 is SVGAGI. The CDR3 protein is CASSYQVTGVEQYF. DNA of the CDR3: TGTGCCAGCAGTTATCAGGTGACAGGGGTCGAGCAGTACTTC.

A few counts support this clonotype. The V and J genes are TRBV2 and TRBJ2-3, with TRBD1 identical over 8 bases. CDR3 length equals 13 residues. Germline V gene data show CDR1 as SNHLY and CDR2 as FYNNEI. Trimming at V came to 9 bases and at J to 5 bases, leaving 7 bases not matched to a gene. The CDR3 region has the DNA TGTGCCAGAGACAGGGGCTCCCGAGATACGCAGTATTTT. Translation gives CARDRGSRDTQYF. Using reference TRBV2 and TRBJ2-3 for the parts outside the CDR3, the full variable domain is EPEVTQTPSHQVTQMGQEVILRCVPISNHLYFYWYRQILGQKVEFLVSFYNNEISEKSEIFDDQFSVERPDGSNFTLKIRSTKLEDSAMYFCARDRGSRDTQYFGPGTRLTVL.

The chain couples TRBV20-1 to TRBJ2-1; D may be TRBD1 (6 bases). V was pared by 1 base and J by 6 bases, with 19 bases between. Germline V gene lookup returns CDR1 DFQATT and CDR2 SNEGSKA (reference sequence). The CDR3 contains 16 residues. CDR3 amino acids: CSARGGAGVVGNEQFF. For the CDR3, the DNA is TGCAGTGCTAGAGGGGGTGCAGGGGTAGTGGGCAATGAGCAGTTCTTC.

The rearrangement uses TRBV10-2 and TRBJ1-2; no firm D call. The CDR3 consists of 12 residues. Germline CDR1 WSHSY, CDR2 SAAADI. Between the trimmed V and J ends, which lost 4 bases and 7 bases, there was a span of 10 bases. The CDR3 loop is CASSGLAAGYTF. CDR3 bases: TGCGCCAGCAGTGGATTGGCGGCTGGCTACACCTTC.